This T cell receptor beta chain stems from a study of OX40 agonist ivuxolimab in advanced cancers. Study summary: Prior therapy, whether anti-PD-1, anti-PD-L1 or anti-CTLA-4, was allowed, and roughly 44% had some.

Study outcomes and limitations: Blood T cells, both CD4+ and CD8+, expanded clonally by week 6 at 0.1 to 3.0 mg/kg. In general, CD8+ T cells held more expanded clones than CD4+ did, on average. Some patients who did not respond also had low normalized T-cell clonal expansion.

Germline-derived CDR1 and CDR2 are WNHNN and SYGVQD (reference sequence). CDR3 size: 16 residues. Trimming removed 6 bases from V and 4 bases from J, with 20 bases in between. The table lists this clone with a count of one. Its matching antigen is unknown. Some clones are missing from TCRdb's copy, which holds only in-frame ones; the method was immunoSEQ multiplex PCR. The table lists just under 75,000 clones, roughly 90% of them singletons. The source of this sequence is an adult with an advanced solid tumor such as melanoma, head and neck, liver or kidney cancer. The specimen was CD4+ or CD8+ T cells sorted from blood, collected in a trial of the OX40 agonist ivuxolimab. The chain combines TRBV10-1 with TRBJ2-3, with TRBD1 as a possible D gene (6 bases). The CDR3 loop is CASSALQAGVADTQYF. CDR3 nucleotides: TGCGCCAGCAGCGCGCTTCAGGCAGGGGTCGCAGATACGCAGTATTTT.